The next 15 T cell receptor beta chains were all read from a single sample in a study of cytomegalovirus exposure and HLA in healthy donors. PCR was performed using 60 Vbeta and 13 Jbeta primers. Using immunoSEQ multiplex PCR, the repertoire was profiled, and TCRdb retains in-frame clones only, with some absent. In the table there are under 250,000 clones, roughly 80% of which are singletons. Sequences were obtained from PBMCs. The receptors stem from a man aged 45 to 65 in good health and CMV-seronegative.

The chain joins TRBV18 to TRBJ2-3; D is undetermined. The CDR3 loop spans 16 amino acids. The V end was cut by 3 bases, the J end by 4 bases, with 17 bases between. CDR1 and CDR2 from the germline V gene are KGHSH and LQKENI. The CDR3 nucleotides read TGTGCCAGCTCACCGTCTCGAGTCGGTTATGCAGATACGCAGTATTTT. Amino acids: CASSPSRVGYADTQYF. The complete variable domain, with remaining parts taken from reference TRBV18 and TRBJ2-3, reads NAGVMQNPRHLVRRRGQEARLRCSPMKGHSHVYWYRQLPEEGLKFMVYLQKENIIDESGMPKERFSAEFPKEGPSILRIQQVVRGDSAAYFCASSPSRVGYADTQYFGPGTRLTVL.

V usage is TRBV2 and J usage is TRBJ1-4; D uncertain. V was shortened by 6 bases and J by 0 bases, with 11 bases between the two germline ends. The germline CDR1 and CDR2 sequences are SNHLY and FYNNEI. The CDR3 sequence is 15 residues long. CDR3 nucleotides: TGTGCCAGCAGGGGCGCCAGCACAACTAATGAAAAACTGTTTTTT. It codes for CASRGASTTNEKLFF.

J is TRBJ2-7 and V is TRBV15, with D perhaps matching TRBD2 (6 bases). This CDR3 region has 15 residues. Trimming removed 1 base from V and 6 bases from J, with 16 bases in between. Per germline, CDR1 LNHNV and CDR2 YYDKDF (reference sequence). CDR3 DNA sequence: TGTGCCACCAGCAGAGTGGGTTCGGGGGTCGTCGAGCAGTACTTC. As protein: CATSRVGSGVVEQYF. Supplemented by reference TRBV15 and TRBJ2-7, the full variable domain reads DAMVIQNPRYQVTQFGKPVTLSCSQTLNHNVMYWYQQKSSQAPKLLFHYYDKDFNNEADTPDNFQSRRPNTSFCFLDIRSPGLGDTAMYLCATSRVGSGVVEQYFGPGTRLTVT.

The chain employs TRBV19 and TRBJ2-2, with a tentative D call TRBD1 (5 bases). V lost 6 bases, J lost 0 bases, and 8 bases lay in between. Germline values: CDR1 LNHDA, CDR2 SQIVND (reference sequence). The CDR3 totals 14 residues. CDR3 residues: CASSRTPNTGELFF. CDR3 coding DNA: TGTGCCAGTAGCCGGACACCGAACACCGGGGAGCTGTTTTTT.

As DNA, the CDR3 is TGTGCCAGCAGGAGAGACAGGGATGGAAACACCATATATTTT. Translating gives CASRRDRDGNTIYF. This sequence joins TRBV2 and TRBJ1-3, with 7 bases lining up with TRBD1. CDR3 size: 14 residues. J lost 3 bases, V lost 6 bases, and 5 bases had no gene match. The germline V gene has CDR1 SNHLY and CDR2 FYNNEI.

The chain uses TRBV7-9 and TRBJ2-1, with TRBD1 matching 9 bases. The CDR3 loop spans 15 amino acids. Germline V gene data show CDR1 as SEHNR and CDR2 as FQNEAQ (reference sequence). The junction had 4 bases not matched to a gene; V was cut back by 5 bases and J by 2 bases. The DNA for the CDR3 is TGTGCCAGCAGCCTGAGACAGGGGGCCTACAATGAGCAGTTCTTC. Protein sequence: CASSLRQGAYNEQFF.

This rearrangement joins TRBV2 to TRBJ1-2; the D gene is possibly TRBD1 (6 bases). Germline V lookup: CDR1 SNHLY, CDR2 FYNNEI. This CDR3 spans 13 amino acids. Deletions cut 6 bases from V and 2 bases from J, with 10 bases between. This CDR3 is CASREQGNYGYTF. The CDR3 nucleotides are TGTGCCAGCAGAGAACAGGGAAACTATGGCTACACCTTC.

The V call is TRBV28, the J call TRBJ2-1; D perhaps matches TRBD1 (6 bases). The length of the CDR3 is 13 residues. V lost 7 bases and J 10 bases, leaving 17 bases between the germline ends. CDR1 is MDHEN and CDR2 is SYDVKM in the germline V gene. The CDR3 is CASILQGRSEQFF. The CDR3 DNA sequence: TGTGCCAGCATCTTACAGGGTCGAAGCGAGCAGTTCTTC. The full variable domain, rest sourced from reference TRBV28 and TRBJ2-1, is DVKVTQSSRYLVKRTGEKVFLECVQDMDHENMFWYRQDPGLGLRLIYFSYDVKMKEKGDIPEGYSVSREKKERFSLILESASTNQTSMYLCASILQGRSEQFFGPGTRLTVL.

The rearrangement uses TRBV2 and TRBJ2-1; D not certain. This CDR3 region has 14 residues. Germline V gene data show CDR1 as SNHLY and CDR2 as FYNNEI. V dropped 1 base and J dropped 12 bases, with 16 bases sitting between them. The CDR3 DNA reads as TGTGCCAGCAGTGAAGGTGGTGTGATAGTTGGGCAGTTCTTC. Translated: CASSEGGVIVGQFF. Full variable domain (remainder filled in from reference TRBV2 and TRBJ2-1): EPEVTQTPSHQVTQMGQEVILRCVPISNHLYFYWYRQILGQKVEFLVSFYNNEISEKSEIFDDQFSVERPDGSNFTLKIRSTKLEDSAMYFCASSEGGVIVGQFFGPGTRLTVL.

CDR3 sequence: CASSLGGRPSYNEQFF. CDR3 in DNA: TGCGCCAGCAGCTTGGGAGGGAGGCCCTCCTACAATGAGCAGTTCTTC. This chain joins TRBV5-1 and TRBJ2-1; tentative D call: TRBD2 (6 bases). The germline gives CDR1 SGHRS, CDR2 YFSETQ. Deletions cut 0 bases from V and 0 bases from J, with 10 bases between. The CDR3 sequence is 16 residues long.

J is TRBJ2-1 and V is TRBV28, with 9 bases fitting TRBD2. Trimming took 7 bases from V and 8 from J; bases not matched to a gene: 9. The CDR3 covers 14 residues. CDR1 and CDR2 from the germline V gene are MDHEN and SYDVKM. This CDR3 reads CASTGVAGVDEQFF. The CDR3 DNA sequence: TGTGCCAGCACAGGCGTAGCGGGAGTGGATGAGCAGTTCTTC.

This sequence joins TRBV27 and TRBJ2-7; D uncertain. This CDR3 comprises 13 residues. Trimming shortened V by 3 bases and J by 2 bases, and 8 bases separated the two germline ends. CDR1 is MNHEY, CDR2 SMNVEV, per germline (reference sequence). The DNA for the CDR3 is TGTGCCAGCAGTTTGACACCTGCCTACGAGCAGTACTTC. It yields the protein CASSLTPAYEQYF.

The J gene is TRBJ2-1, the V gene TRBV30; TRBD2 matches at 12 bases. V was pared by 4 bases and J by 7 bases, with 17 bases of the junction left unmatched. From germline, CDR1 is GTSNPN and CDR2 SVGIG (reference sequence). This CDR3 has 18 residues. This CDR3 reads CAWTSPRAGLAGRNEQFF. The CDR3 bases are TGTGCCTGGACCTCACCCAGGGCGGGACTAGCGGGTCGAAATGAGCAGTTCTTC.

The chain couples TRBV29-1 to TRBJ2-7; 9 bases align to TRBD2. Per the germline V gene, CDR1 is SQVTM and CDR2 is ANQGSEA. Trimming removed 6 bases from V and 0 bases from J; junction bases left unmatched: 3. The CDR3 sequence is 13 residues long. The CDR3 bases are TGCAGCGTCGCTAGCGGGGTCTCCTACGAGCAGTACTTC. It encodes CSVASGVSYEQYF.

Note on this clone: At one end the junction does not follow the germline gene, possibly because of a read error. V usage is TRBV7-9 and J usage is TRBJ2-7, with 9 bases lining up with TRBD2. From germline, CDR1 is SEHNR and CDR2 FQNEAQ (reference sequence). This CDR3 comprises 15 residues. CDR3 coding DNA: TGTTCCAGCAGCCCTCTCGGGACTAGCCGCGGCGAGCAGTACTTC. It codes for CSSSPLGTSRGEQYF.